This T cell receptor (beta chain) was profiled in a study of blood T cell repertoires in COVID-19. On the study more broadly: Sources were T cells, B-cell-depleted T cells, or PBMCs; the material itself was cDNA or gDNA.

CDR3 length: 16 residues. The germline gives CDR1 SEHNR, CDR2 FQNEAQ (reference sequence). With V trimmed by 5 bases and J by 1 base, 6 bases remained unmatched. In the original workflow: The authors estimated nucleated cell counts from reference gene primer amplification. Using immunoSEQ multiplex PCR, the repertoire was profiled, and TCRdb retains in-frame clones only, with some absent. V, J and clone size were drawn from that table, and D and trimming were deduced from the DNA. The table lists some 210,000 clones, 80% of them singletons. Sequencing used PBMCs or T cells enriched from blood (not recorded which). The rearrangement uses TRBV7-9 and TRBJ2-1, with 9 bases aligning to TRBD2. This clonotype originated in a man aged 25-40 years with acute COVID-19. This CDR3 is CASSQERGASYNEQFF. CDR3 bases: TGTGCCAGCAGCCAAGAGCGGGGGGCTTCCTACAATGAGCAGTTCTTC.